This TCR beta chain was sequenced for a study of T cell changes during pregnancy in multiple sclerosis. Data came from immunoSEQ multiplex PCR; TCRdb stores just in-frame clones and leaves some out. The sample yields tens of thousands of clones, 93% seen once. The TCR was taken from a female donor with multiple sclerosis, enrolled in a pregnancy study. The source material was peripheral blood, sampled in the second trimester of pregnancy.

The CDR3 sequence: CASSLSGDTQYF. In DNA, the CDR3 is TGTGCCAGCAGTTTATCAGGGGATACGCAGTATTTT. The rearrangement links TRBV6-5 to TRBJ2-3, with a possible D match to TRBD1 (5 bases). The CDR3 spans 12 residues. The germline CDR1 and CDR2 sequences are MNHEY and SVGAGI. V lost 4 bases and J lost 6, with 8 bases in between.